The rows below give T cell receptor beta chains drawn from one sample of a study of blood T cell repertoires in COVID-19. TCRdb's table, derived via immunoSEQ multiplex PCR, lists solely in-frame clones and lacks some. This table holds around 37,000 clones, 80% to 95% found once. Sample: peripheral blood. The origin of the receptors is an elderly woman with acute or convalescent COVID-19. Both conserved end residues are part of each CDR3. A D gene is named only where the DNA matches it firmly. Clone size is not always given. Where it is, it says once, few, many or a class for expanded clones.

size	V	J	D	CDR3	DNA
.	TRBV5-4	TRBJ2-3	TRBD2	CASSLDLAGAGTDTQYF	TGTGCCAGCAGCTTGGACCTAGCGGGGGCCGGAACAGATACGCAGTATTTT
.	TRBV6-5	TRBJ1-4	.	CASSYKTSRNEKLFF	TGTGCCAGCAGTTACAAGACAAGCAGGAATGAAAAACTGTTTTTT
few	TRBV19	TRBJ2-2	.	CASSTLDSVRTNTGELFF	TGTGCCAGTAGTACCCTGGACAGTGTAAGAACCAACACCGGGGAGCTGTTTTTT
.	TRBV7-8	TRBJ2-3	.	CASSLDVPGGGVSSTDTQYF	TGTGCCAGCAGCTTAGATGTTCCGGGGGGCGGGGTATCTAGCACAGATACGCAGTATTTT
.	TRBV5-6	TRBJ1-5	TRBD1	CASSLGVTGDQPQHF	TGTGCCAGCAGCTTGGGTGTCACAGGGGATCAGCCCCAGCATTTT
.	TRBV6-6	TRBJ1-6	TRBD1	CASTQDRSTPLHF	TGTGCCAGCACCCAGGACAGGTCGACACCCCTCCACTTT
.	TRBV12-5	TRBJ1-6	.	CASGLGRGSPLHF	TGTGCTAGTGGTTTAGGCAGGGGCTCACCCCTCCACTTT
.	TRBV28	TRBJ2-1	TRBD1	CASSTGGLGSYNEQFF	TGTGCCAGCAGTACAGGGGGCCTGGGGTCCTACAATGAGCAGTTCTTC
few	TRBV3-1/TRBV3-2	TRBJ1-6	.	CASSHRQLDNSPLHF	TGTGCCAGCAGCCATCGACAGTTAGATAATTCACCCCTCCACTTT
.	TRBV5-1	TRBJ1-2	.	CASSPSLEGGYGYTF	TGCGCCAGCAGCCCCTCGCTAGAGGGAGGATATGGCTACACCTTC
.	TRBV7-8	TRBJ1-2	.	CASSLEQAYGYTF	TGTGCCAGCAGCTTAGAACAGGCCTATGGCTACACCTTC
.	TRBV9	TRBJ1-2	.	CASSVAAGFNYGYTF	TGTGCCAGCAGCGTAGCGGCAGGGTTTAACTATGGCTACACCTTC
.	TRBV13	TRBJ1-1	.	CASLSRQLNTEAFF	TGTGCCAGCTTAAGTCGACAGTTGAACACTGAAGCTTTCTTT
few	TRBV18	TRBJ2-2	.	CASSPAGGTGELFF	TGTGCCAGCTCACCCGCGGGTGGTACCGGGGAGCTGTTTTTT
.	TRBV19	TRBJ2-7	TRBD1	CASSTDRGRPQQYF	TGTGCCAGTAGTACGGACAGGGGGCGCCCCCAGCAGTACTTC
.	TRBV5-1	TRBJ1-6	TRBD1	CASSATGGINSPLHF	TGCGCCAGCAGCGCGACAGGGGGCATCAATTCACCCCTCCACTTT
.	TRBV4-1	TRBJ2-2	.	CASSQALTNTGELFF	TGCGCCAGCAGCCAAGCTCTAACGAACACCGGGGAGCTGTTTTTT
.	TRBV27	TRBJ1-4	.	CASSFLTNEKLFF	TGTGCCAGCAGTTTCTTAACTAATGAAAAACTGTTTTTT
.	TRBV19	TRBJ2-7	TRBD2	CASSKERGGSYEQYF	TGTGCCAGTAGTAAAGAGCGGGGGGGCTCCTACGAGCAGTACTTC
.	TRBV2	TRBJ2-1	TRBD2	CASSVSGREFF	TGTGCCAGCAGTGTTAGCGGGCGAGAGTTCTTC
.	TRBV29-1	TRBJ2-3	TRBD2	CSAFRTSTQYF	TGCAGCGCCTTCCGGACTAGCACGCAGTATTTT
.	TRBV19	TRBJ1-5	TRBD1	CASSMLGQMRNQPQHF	TGTGCCAGTAGTATGTTGGGACAGATGCGCAATCAGCCCCAGCATTTT
once	TRBV5-1	TRBJ2-7	.	CASSLGQFAYEQYF	TGCGCCAGCAGCTTGGGGCAGTTTGCCTACGAGCAGTACTTC
once	TRBV2	TRBJ2-5	TRBD2	CASSGTSGPQETQYF	TGTGCCAGCAGCGGGACTAGCGGCCCCCAAGAGACCCAGTACTTC
.	TRBV7-2	TRBJ2-6	TRBD2	CASSSRGGQANVLTF	TGTGCCAGCAGCTCGCGGGGGGGCCAAGCCAACGTCCTGACTTTC
.	TRBV12-3/TRBV12-4	TRBJ2-4	TRBD1	CASSFGDRGSGF	TGTGCCAGCAGTTTCGGTGACAGGGGAAGCGGGTTC
few	TRBV2	TRBJ1-2	.	CASSAGGYGYTF	TGTGCCAGCAGTGCGGGGGGCTATGGCTACACCTTC
.	TRBV7-9	TRBJ2-7	TRBD1	CASSSPGTGVIGQGREQYF	TGTGCCAGCAGCTCTCCCGGGACAGGGGTTATCGGTCAAGGACGGGAGCAGTACTTC
.	TRBV15	TRBJ2-2	.	CATSRDLNGAGELFF	TGTGCCACCAGCAGAGATCTGAATGGAGCCGGGGAGCTGTTTTTT
once	TRBV2	TRBJ2-1	.	CASSGQIGYNEQFF	TGTGCCAGCAGTGGACAGATTGGGTACAATGAGCAGTTCTTC
.	TRBV12-3/TRBV12-4	TRBJ1-5	TRBD1	CASSHRGGQPQHF	TGTGCCAGCAGTCACAGGGGAGGTCAGCCCCAGCATTTT
.	TRBV4-1	TRBJ2-3	.	CASTSGTGGRDTQYF	TGCGCCAGCACCTCAGGGACGGGGGGCCGGGATACGCAGTATTTT
.	TRBV15	TRBJ2-3	TRBD1	CATSRRVRTGGADTQYF	TGTGCCACCAGCAGAAGAGTTCGGACAGGGGGAGCAGATACGCAGTATTTT
.	TRBV18	TRBJ2-7	TRBD1	CASSPPGQGAYEQYF	TGTGCCAGCTCGCCTCCGGGACAGGGGGCCTACGAGCAGTACTTC
.	TRBV5-6	TRBJ1-1	TRBD1	CASSYRDRGTNTEAFF	TGTGCCAGCAGCTACCGGGACAGGGGAACGAACACTGAAGCTTTCTTT
.	TRBV9	TRBJ2-3	.	CASSAQGPPNTDTQYF	TGTGCCAGCAGCGCCCAGGGCCCTCCAAACACAGATACGCAGTATTTT
.	TRBV29-1	TRBJ1-2	.	CSVVRTPNGYTF	TGCAGCGTTGTACGGACTCCGAATGGCTACACCTTC
once	TRBV20-1	TRBJ1-6	.	CSASLGGLENSPLHF	TGCAGTGCTAGTTTGGGGGGACTTGAAAATTCACCCCTCCACTTT
.	TRBV29-1	TRBJ1-1	.	CSVEGRGMNTEAFF	TGCAGCGTTGAGGGGCGCGGGATGAACACTGAAGCTTTCTTT
.	TRBV29-1	TRBJ1-2	TRBD1	CSVGPRGLGYGYTF	TGCAGCGTTGGCCCCAGGGGGCTAGGCTATGGCTACACCTTC
.	TRBV5-1	TRBJ1-1	TRBD1	CASSPSPRTGSEAFF	TGCGCCAGCAGCCCCTCACCCCGGACAGGGTCTGAAGCTTTCTTT
.	TRBV5-6	TRBJ1-2	.	CASSLGPGQGVSYTF	TGTGCCAGCAGCTTGGGACCGGGACAAGGAGTTAGCTACACCTTC
.	TRBV5-4	TRBJ1-2	.	CASGGGLAYGYTF	TGTGCCAGCGGAGGAGGTCTTGCCTATGGCTACACCTTC
.	TRBV5-1	TRBJ2-2	TRBD1	CASSWDRTNTGELFF	TGCGCCAGCAGCTGGGACAGGACGAACACCGGGGAGCTGTTTTTT
.	TRBV20-1	TRBJ2-5	TRBD2	CSASGLAGHQETQYF	TGCAGTGCTAGTGGACTAGCGGGGCACCAAGAGACCCAGTACTTC
.	TRBV2	TRBJ1-2	.	CASSAGLNYGYTF	TGTGCCAGCAGTGCAGGCCTTAACTATGGCTACACCTTC
.	TRBV18	TRBJ1-4	.	CASSLVTTMPEKLFF	TGTGCCAGCTCCCTAGTGACGACTATGCCTGAAAAACTGTTTTTT